This T cell receptor beta chain was found in a study of shared clonotypes between healthy human individuals. The CDR3 runs 15 residues. Trimming removed 1 base from V and 4 bases from J, with 11 bases in between. CDR1 is LNHDA and CDR2 is SQIVND in the germline V gene (reference sequence). Turning to this clone: Its cognate antigen is unknown. Other DNA sequences in the same sample also yield this CDR3.

Assay: immunoSEQ multiplex PCR; the TCRdb copy retains only in-frame clones and omits some. The sample consists of 650,000 to 800,000 clones, about two thirds of them appearing once. Notes on the study in general: Limitation of the genetic and exposure-history diversity represented came from the few donors.

The rearrangement uses TRBV19 and TRBJ1-5; D gene uncertain. Sequenced: memory CD4+ T cells sorted from blood. Documented subset: CD45RA-negative fraction. This TCR derives from a woman in her 30s in good health. The chain's CDR3 is CASSIGTVGNQPQHF. CDR3 sequence (DNA): TGTGCCAGTAGTATAGGCACAGTGGGGAATCAGCCCCAGCATTTT.